This T cell receptor beta chain was captured in a study of blood T cell repertoires in COVID-19. Study-level background: T cells, B-cell-depleted T cells, or PBMCs provided the cDNA or gDNA that served as material.

Clones were read by immunoSEQ multiplex PCR, and TCRdb kept only the in-frame ones, dropping some. This repertoire shows about 270,000 clones, about 87% found once; its top ten account for about 3%. Germline V CDR1 and CDR2: SGDLS, YYNGEE. CDR3 length: 15 residues. V trimming: 3 bases; J trimming: 2 bases; junction bases outside the gene matches: 4. Enrollees, about 18 to 100 years old, lived in around 23 US areas. The rearrangement uses TRBV9 and TRBJ2-7; 11 bases are a match to TRBD2. Sequencing was performed on PBMCs or T cells enriched from blood (not recorded which). This receptor was taken from a woman between 50 and 59 years old who had recovered from COVID-19. For the CDR3, the DNA is TGTGCCAGCAGCGGGGGACTAGCGGACACCTACGAGCAGTACTTC. This codes for CASSGGLADTYEQYF. The full variable domain, its missing parts supplied by reference TRBV9 and TRBJ2-7, is DSGVTQTPKHLITATGQRVTLRCSPRSGDLSVYWYQQSLDQGLQFLIQYYNGEERAKGNILERFSAQQFPDLHSELNLSSLELGDSALYFCASSGGLADTYEQYFGPGTRLTVT.